A single sample gave rise to the 17 T cell receptor beta chains below, sequenced in a study of siplizumab effects on memory and regulatory T cells. Using immunoSEQ multiplex PCR, the repertoire was profiled, and TCRdb retains in-frame clones only, with some absent. The sample records over 45,000 clones, around 97% being singletons. The sample consisted of naive CD8+ T cells sorted from blood. All receptors derive from a human donor in good health.

This chain links TRBV5-1 with TRBJ2-1, with no clear D. Between the trimmed V and J ends, which lost 5 bases and 0 bases, there was a span of 12 bases. The germline V gene encodes CDR1 SGHRS and CDR2 YFSETQ. The CDR3 has 15 residues. The CDR3 loop reads CASRPAIDSYNEQFF. The CDR3 bases are TGCGCCAGCAGGCCTGCTATCGACTCCTACAATGAGCAGTTCTTC. Drawing the rest from reference TRBV5-1 and TRBJ2-1, the complete variable domain is KAGVTQTPRYLIKTRGQQVTLSCSPISGHRSVSWYQQTPGQGLQFLFEYFSETQRNKGNFPGRFSGRQFSNSRSEMNVSTLELGDSALYLCASRPAIDSYNEQFFGPGTRLTVL.

The rearrangement joins TRBV30 to TRBJ2-5, with 9 bases identical to TRBD1. This CDR3 region has 13 residues. In germline, CDR1 is GTSNPN, CDR2 SVGIG (reference sequence). Germline trimming cut 3 bases from V and 5 bases from J; bases unmatched to any gene: 4. The CDR3 loop reads CAWRQGAWETQYF. CDR3 DNA sequence: TGTGCCTGGAGACAGGGGGCTTGGGAGACCCAGTACTTC.

This chain joins TRBV5-5 and TRBJ1-5; unclear D gene. The CDR3 is 15 residues long. CDR1 SGHKS and CDR2 YYEKEE come from the germline V gene (reference sequence). Trimming stripped 0 bases from V and 2 bases from J, with 9 bases between. The CDR3 DNA follows: TGTGCCAGCAGCTTGGCCGGGAAGGGCAATCAGCCCCAGCATTTT. This codes for CASSLAGKGNQPQHF.

J is TRBJ2-3 and V is TRBV7-3; TRBD1 is a possible D gene (5 bases). CDR1 is SGHTA and CDR2 is FQGTGA in the germline V gene. The CDR3 is 13 residues long. V was clipped by 2 bases and J by 4 bases, with 7 bases between them. The CDR3: CASSLQGSDTQYF. The CDR3 coding sequence is TGTGCCAGCAGCTTACAGGGTTCAGATACGCAGTATTTT.

The V call is TRBV10-1, the J call TRBJ2-1; D is undetermined. CDR1 is WNHNN, CDR2 SYGVQD, per germline (reference sequence). This CDR3 is built from 13 residues. V was shortened by 2 bases and J by 2 bases, with 4 bases between the two germline ends. The CDR3: CASSEGPYNEQFF. Written as DNA, the CDR3 is TGCGCCAGCAGTGAGGGACCCTACAATGAGCAGTTCTTC.

The genes are TRBV2 and TRBJ2-7; TRBD1 agrees at 9 bases. The CDR3 runs to 13 residues. The ends lost 9 bases at V and 6 bases at J; junction bases unmatched: 9. Germline V gene data show CDR1 as SNHLY and CDR2 as FYNNEI. CDR3 loop: CARGDRETGEQYF. CDR3 coding DNA: TGTGCCAGGGGGGACAGGGAAACGGGCGAGCAGTACTTC.

The J gene is TRBJ1-5, the V gene TRBV19; tentative D call: TRBD1 (6 bases). Germline CDR1 LNHDA, CDR2 SQIVND (reference sequence). The CDR3 covers 13 residues. V shed 7 bases and J shed 3 bases, with 10 bases lying between them. The CDR3 sequence: CASMDSLNQPQHF. The CDR3 nucleotides read TGTGCCAGTATGGACAGCCTCAATCAGCCCCAGCATTTT.

This rearrangement joins TRBV15 to TRBJ1-1, with D hard to call. Germline CDR1 is LNHNV and CDR2 is YYDKDF (reference sequence). The CDR3 consists of 13 residues. V was clipped by 4 bases and J by 2 bases, with 8 bases between them. Written as DNA, the CDR3 is TGTGCCACCAGCAACCCAGCAAACACTGAAGCTTTCTTT. This gives the protein CATSNPANTEAFF.

The J gene is TRBJ2-5, the V gene TRBV9; D gene unclear. From germline, CDR1 is SGDLS and CDR2 YYNGEE. With 4 bases removed from V and 5 bases from J, the gap between germline ends came to 6 bases. This CDR3 comprises 11 residues. The CDR3 reads CASSITETQYF. Written as DNA, the CDR3 is TGTGCCAGCAGCATCACTGAGACCCAGTACTTC.

The V gene is TRBV7-9, the J gene TRBJ1-2; D call uncertain. This CDR3 is 15 amino acids long. The V gene lost 4 bases and the J gene lost 8 bases, with 20 bases spanning the gap. Per the germline V gene, CDR1 is SEHNR and CDR2 is FQNEAQ (reference sequence). The CDR3 here is CASSSSGGEGFGYTF. The DNA of the CDR3 is TGTGCCAGCAGCTCCTCCGGTGGAGAAGGATTCGGCTACACCTTC.

The rearrangement uses TRBV7-9 and TRBJ1-1; maybe TRBD1 (6 bases). Germline V gives CDR1 SEHNR, CDR2 FQNEAQ (reference sequence). This CDR3 is built from 14 residues. The V gene lost 1 base and the J gene lost 6 bases, with 12 bases spanning the gap. As DNA, the CDR3 is TGTGCCAGCAGCTTAGTGGCAGGGGAGCCTGAAGCTTTCTTT. Translation gives CASSLVAGEPEAFF. Together with reference TRBV7-9 and TRBJ1-1, the CDR3 gives the full variable domain: DTGVSQNPRHKITKRGQNVTFRCDPISEHNRLYWYRQTLGQGPEFLTYFQNEAQLEKSRLLSDRFSAERPKGSFSTLEIQRTEQGDSAMYLCASSLVAGEPEAFFGQGTRLTVV.

The gene calls are TRBV7-8 and TRBJ1-1, with D perhaps matching TRBD1 (5 bases). The ends were cut back, 4 bases at V and 0 bases at J, with 9 bases in the middle. Per the germline V gene, CDR1 is SGHVS and CDR2 is FQNEAQ. This CDR3 has 14 residues. CDR3 amino acids: CASSSGHMNTEAFF. Written as DNA, the CDR3 is TGTGCCAGCAGCTCCGGACACATGAACACTGAAGCTTTCTTT.

Of note for this clone: One end of the junction does not line up with germline, which may come from a read error. V is TRBV29-1 and J is TRBJ2-5; D uncertain. Germline lookup yields CDR1 SQVTM and CDR2 ANQGSEA. The CDR3 runs to 14 residues. The CDR3 DNA follows: TGCAGCGTTGACGGTTTAGACACCCAACAGACCCAGTACTTC. Translation: CSVDGLDTQQTQYF.

The chain links TRBV5-1 to TRBJ2-1; the D gene is possibly TRBD2 (6 bases). The CDR3 is 15 residues long. Germline CDR1 reads SGHRS; CDR2 reads YFSETQ. The germline V and J ends were trimmed by 6 bases and 0 bases, with 13 bases remaining between them. The CDR3 DNA sequence: TGCGCCAGCACAGATCCGCGGGGCTCCTACAATGAGCAGTTCTTC. This codes for CASTDPRGSYNEQFF.

The V and J genes are TRBV4-1 and TRBJ1-1, with TRBD1 identical over 7 bases. J gave up 7 bases and V 6 bases, and 14 bases lay outside the gene matches. The CDR3 extends over 15 amino acids. Germline loops: CDR1 MGHRA, CDR2 YSYEKL. This chain's CDR3 is CASSLSSQGPYEAFF. The CDR3 DNA is TGCGCCAGCAGTCTTTCTTCACAGGGGCCCTATGAAGCTTTCTTT.

This clone showed up just a few times. The V gene is TRBV7-9, the J gene TRBJ1-1, with TRBD1 as a possible D gene (5 bases). CDR3 length: 12 amino acids. Per germline, CDR1 SEHNR and CDR2 FQNEAQ (reference sequence). The germline V and J ends were trimmed by 5 bases and 10 bases, with 14 bases remaining between them. The CDR3: CASSLQAPGAFF. DNA for the CDR3: TGTGCCAGCAGCCTACAGGCCCCCGGAGCTTTCTTT.

The chain uses TRBV25-1 and TRBJ2-5; no clear D. The V and J ends lost 3 bases and 1 base respectively, with 6 bases between them. Germline V lookup: CDR1 MGHDK, CDR2 SYGVNS. There are 13 residues in the CDR3. The CDR3 sequence: CASSDGLQETQYF. CDR3 nucleotide sequence: TGTGCCAGCAGTGATGGGCTCCAAGAGACCCAGTACTTC.